The 5 T cell receptor beta chains below were found in one sample sequenced in a study of Graves' ophthalmopathy and Graves' hyperthyroidism. CDR3 regions of TCR beta were amplified from RNA transcripts. HTBI primers primed a first-round RT-PCR, and a second-round multiplex PCR followed. TCRdb re-called the multiplex PCR reads through MiXCR, storing one row per CDR3 protein. The table has a few hundred thousand distinct CDR3 sequences, about two fifths seen once. The sample comprised peripheral blood or thyroid tissue (not recorded which). These receptors originate from an adult man with Graves' hyperthyroidism.

Regarding this clonotype: A much bigger clone sits one base away, suggesting this may be a read error. The chain combines TRBV29-1 with TRBJ2-5, with D maybe TRBD2 (5 bases). This CDR3 has 14 amino acids. From germline, CDR1 is SQVTM and CDR2 ANQGSEA. Trimming pared 4 bases from V and 4 bases from J, leaving 16 bases between. The CDR3 sequence: CSVASLNSGETQYF. The CDR3 DNA is TGCAGCGTTGCTAGCCTCAATTCGGGAGAGACCCAGTACTTC.

Concerning this clonotype itself: A much more abundant neighbour one base away suggests this may be a read error. The genes are TRBV7-9 and TRBJ2-2, with 10 bases identical to TRBD2. This CDR3 spans 17 amino acids. Germline CDR1 SEHNR, CDR2 FQNEAQ (reference sequence). CDR3 protein: CASSSLAGARNTGELLF. The CDR3 nucleotides are TGTGCCAGCAGCTCGCTAGCGGGGGCGAGAAACACCGGGGAGCTGTTGTTT.

The sample holds many counts of this clonotype. The genes are TRBV4-1 and TRBJ2-7, with 10 bases matching TRBD1. This CDR3 is 15 amino acids long. Trimming removed 3 bases from V and 2 bases from J; junction bases left unmatched: 4. Germline assignment: CDR1 MGHRA and CDR2 YSYEKL. This chain's CDR3 is CASSHPGTGAYEQYF. CDR3 nucleotides: TGCGCCAGCAGCCACCCCGGGACAGGGGCCTACGAGCAGTACTTC.

Ten or more counts support this clonotype. The chain joins TRBV20-1 to TRBJ2-7, with a weak D call TRBD1 (5 bases). Germline V CDR1 and CDR2: DFQATT, SNEGSKA (reference sequence). The CDR3 consists of 14 residues. V gave up 3 bases and J gave up 3 bases, with 15 bases separating them. CDR3 nucleotides: TGCAGTGCTAGGGCAGGGCCCCCTGTCTACGAGCAGTACTTC. Translation: CSARAGPPVYEQYF.

This chain connects TRBV29-1 to TRBJ1-2, with D perhaps matching TRBD1 (5 bases). This CDR3 region has 11 residues. CDR1 and CDR2 from the germline V gene are SQVTM and ANQGSEA. V lost 7 bases and J 7 bases, leaving 13 bases between the germline ends. CDR3 DNA: TGCAGCGCCGGGACTGGTAGTGGCTACACCTTC. Translating it yields CSAGTGSGYTF. Together with reference TRBV29-1 and TRBJ1-2, the CDR3 gives the full variable domain: SAVISQKPSRDICQRGTSLTIQCQVDSQVTMMFWYRQQPGQSLTLIATANQGSEATYESGFVIDKFPISRPNLTFSTLTVSNMSPEDSSIYLCSAGTGSGYTFGSGTRLTVV.